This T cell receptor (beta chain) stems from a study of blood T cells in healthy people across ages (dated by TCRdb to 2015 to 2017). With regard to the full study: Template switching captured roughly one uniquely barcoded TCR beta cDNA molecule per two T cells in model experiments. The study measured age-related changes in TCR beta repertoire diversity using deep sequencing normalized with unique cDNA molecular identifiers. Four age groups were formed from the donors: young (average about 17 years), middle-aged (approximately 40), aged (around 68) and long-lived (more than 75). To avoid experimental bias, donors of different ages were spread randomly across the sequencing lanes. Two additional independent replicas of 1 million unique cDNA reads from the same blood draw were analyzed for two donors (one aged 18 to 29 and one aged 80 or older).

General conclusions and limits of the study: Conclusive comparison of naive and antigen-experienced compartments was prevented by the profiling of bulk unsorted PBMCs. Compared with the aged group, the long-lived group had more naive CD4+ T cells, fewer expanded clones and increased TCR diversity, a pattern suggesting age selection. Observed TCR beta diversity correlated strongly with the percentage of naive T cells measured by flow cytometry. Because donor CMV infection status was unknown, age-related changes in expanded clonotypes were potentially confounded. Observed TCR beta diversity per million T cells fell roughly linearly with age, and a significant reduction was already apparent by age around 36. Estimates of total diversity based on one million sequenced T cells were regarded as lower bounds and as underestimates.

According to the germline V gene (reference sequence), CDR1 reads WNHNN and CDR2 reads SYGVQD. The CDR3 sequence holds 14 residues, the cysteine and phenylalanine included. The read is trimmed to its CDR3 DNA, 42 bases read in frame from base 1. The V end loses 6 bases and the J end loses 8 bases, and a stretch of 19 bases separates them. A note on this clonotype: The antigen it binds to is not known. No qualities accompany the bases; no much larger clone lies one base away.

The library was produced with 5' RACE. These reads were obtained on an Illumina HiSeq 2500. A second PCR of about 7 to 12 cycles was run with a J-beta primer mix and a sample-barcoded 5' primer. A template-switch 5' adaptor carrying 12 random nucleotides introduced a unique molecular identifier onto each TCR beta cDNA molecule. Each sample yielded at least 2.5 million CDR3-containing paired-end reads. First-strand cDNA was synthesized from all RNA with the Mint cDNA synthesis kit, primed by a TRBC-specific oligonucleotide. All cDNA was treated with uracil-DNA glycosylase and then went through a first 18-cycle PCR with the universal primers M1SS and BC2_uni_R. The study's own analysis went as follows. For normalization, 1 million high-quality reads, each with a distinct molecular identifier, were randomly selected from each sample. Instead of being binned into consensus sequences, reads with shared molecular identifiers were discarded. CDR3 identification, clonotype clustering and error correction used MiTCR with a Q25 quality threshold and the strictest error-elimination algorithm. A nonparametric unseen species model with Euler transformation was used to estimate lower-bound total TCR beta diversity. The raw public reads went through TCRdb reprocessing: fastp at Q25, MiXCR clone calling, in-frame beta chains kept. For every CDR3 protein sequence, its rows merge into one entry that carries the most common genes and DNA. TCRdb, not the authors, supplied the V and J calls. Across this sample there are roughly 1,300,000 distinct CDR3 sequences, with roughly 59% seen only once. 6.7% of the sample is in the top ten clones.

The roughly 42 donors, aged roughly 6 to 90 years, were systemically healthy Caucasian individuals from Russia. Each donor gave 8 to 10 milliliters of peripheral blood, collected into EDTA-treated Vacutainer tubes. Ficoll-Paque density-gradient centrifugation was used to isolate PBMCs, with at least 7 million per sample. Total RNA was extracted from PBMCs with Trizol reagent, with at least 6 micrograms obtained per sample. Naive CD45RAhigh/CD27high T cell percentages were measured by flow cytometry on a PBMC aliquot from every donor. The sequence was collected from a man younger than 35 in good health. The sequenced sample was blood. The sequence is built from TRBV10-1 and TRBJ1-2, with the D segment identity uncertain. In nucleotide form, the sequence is TGCGCCAGCAGCCCTGGGTTGGAGGGAAGCGGCTACACCTTC. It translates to CASSPGLEGSGYTF.